The 10 T cell receptor beta chains below were found in one sample sequenced in a study of T cells of healthy individuals. TCRdb itself ran the 5' RACE reads through MiXCR, one entry per CDR3 protein. The sample has around 98,000 distinct CDR3 sequences, approximately 16% seen once. The receptors derive from a human donor in good health.

This chain connects TRBV6-5 to TRBJ2-5; D is unresolved. V lost 4 bases to trimming and J lost 2 bases, with 14 bases between them. Germline CDR1 reads MNHEY; CDR2 reads SVGAGI. The CDR3 has 15 residues. CDR3 protein: CASSSYPRIQETQYF. The CDR3 DNA is TGTGCCAGCAGTTCCTACCCCAGGATTCAAGAGACCCAGTACTTC.

The genes are TRBV27 and TRBJ2-7; D could derive from TRBD1 or TRBD2 (7 bases each). The CDR3 is 15 amino acids. V dropped 7 bases and J dropped 5 bases, with 21 bases sitting between them. CDR1 is MNHEY, CDR2 SMNVEV, per germline (reference sequence). The CDR3 sequence: CASMGWEGALHEQYF. For the CDR3, the DNA is TGTGCCAGCATGGGGTGGGAGGGGGCACTCCACGAGCAGTACTTC.

J is TRBJ2-1 and V is TRBV20-1; the D is unclear. The V gene lost 0 bases and the J gene lost 7 bases, with 10 bases spanning the gap. The germline CDR1 and CDR2 sequences are DFQATT and SNEGSKA (reference sequence). This CDR3 contains 13 residues. CDR3 sequence: CSARDPVLNEQFF. The DNA of the CDR3 is TGCAGTGCTAGAGACCCTGTCTTGAATGAGCAGTTCTTC.

The chain is built from TRBV7-2 and TRBJ2-7; 8 bases agree with TRBD2. The CDR3 is 13 residues long. Germline V gene lookup returns CDR1 SGHTA and CDR2 FQGNSA. J gave up 13 bases and V 1 base, and 9 bases lay outside the gene matches. The CDR3 region has the DNA TGTGCCAGCAGCTTAGTAAGAGTAGCGGGATTTTACTTC. This codes for CASSLVRVAGFYF.

With respect to this clonotype: Given the absence of the conserved phenylalanine or tryptophan at the CDR3 end, a read error is likely. Because the CDR3's place on the DNA is in doubt, the DNA is left out and the CDR3 is given as listed by TCRdb. The chain is built from TRBV5-1 and TRBJ2-1; the table's TRBD1 call for D was not verified on the DNA. Germline values: CDR1 SGHRS, CDR2 YFSETQ. The CDR3 is 9 amino acids in total, end residues counted. CDR3 sequence reads: CASSLWRGR.

There are a few counts of this clonotype. V and J are TRBV12-3 or TRBV12-4 and TRBJ1-3, with D perhaps TRBD1 (6 bases). V was cut by 7 bases and J by 1 base, with 17 bases left in between. The CDR3 is 16 amino acids. CDR3 region: CASTDAGTSSGNTIYF. CDR3 nucleotides: TGTGCCAGCACCGACGCCGGGACAAGTTCTGGAAACACCATATATTTT.

The chain couples TRBV4-1 to TRBJ2-7, with 7 bases aligning to TRBD2. The CDR3 sequence is 15 residues long. V dropped 4 bases and J dropped 0; count of bases not matched to a gene: 6. Germline CDR1 and CDR2: MGHRA and YSYEKL. The CDR3 DNA follows: TGCGCCAGCAGCCGAGCGACTAGCACCTCCTACGAGCAGTACTTC. This gives the protein CASSRATSTSYEQYF.

This clonotype was picked up many times. CDR3 bases: TGTGCCAGCAGTTTAGGGGTTGAGGGCTACAATGAGCAGTTCTTC. It translates to CASSLGVEGYNEQFF. The chain links TRBV28 to TRBJ2-1; TRBD2 is a possible D gene (5 bases). Germline V gene lookup returns CDR1 MDHEN and CDR2 SYDVKM. The CDR3 has 15 residues. Trimming removed 2 bases from V and 3 bases from J, with 11 bases in between. The full variable domain, its missing parts supplied by reference TRBV28 and TRBJ2-1, is DVKVTQSSRYLVKRTGEKVFLECVQDMDHENMFWYRQDPGLGLRLIYFSYDVKMKEKGDIPEGYSVSREKKERFSLILESASTNQTSMYLCASSLGVEGYNEQFFGPGTRLTVL.

The table lists this clonotype with a few counts. The chain has TRBV7-2 and TRBJ1-2; 7 nucleotides align to TRBD1. The V and J ends lost 5 bases and 8 bases, in that order; junction bases with no gene match: 14. Germline V gives CDR1 SGHTA, CDR2 FQGNSA. The CDR3 runs to 15 residues. The DNA of the CDR3 is TGTGCCAGCAGCGGCGGACAGGCCCATCCGGAAGGCTACACCTTC. This codes for CASSGGQAHPEGYTF. Variable domain in full (rest from reference TRBV7-2 and TRBJ1-2): GAGVSQSPSNKVTEKGKDVELRCDPISGHTALYWYRQSLGQGLEFLIYFQGNSAPDKSGLPSDRFSAERTGGSVSTLTIQRTQQEDSAVYLCASSGGQAHPEGYTFGSGTRLTVV.

This clonotype was counted at least ten times. The V gene is TRBV27, the J gene TRBJ2-3; D gene uncertain. Germline loops: CDR1 MNHEY, CDR2 SMNVEV (reference sequence). CDR3 length: 16 residues. Between the trimmed V and J ends, which lost 0 bases and 0 bases, there was a span of 10 bases. CDR3 amino acids: CASSLSSGLSTDTQYF. The CDR3 nucleotides read TGTGCCAGCAGTTTATCTTCTGGGTTAAGCACAGATACGCAGTATTTT.